Listed below are T cell receptor beta chains from one sample, sequenced in a study of T cell changes during pregnancy in multiple sclerosis. The table came from immunoSEQ multiplex PCR; TCRdb's copy has only in-frame clones and leaves some out. This table has about 57,000 clones, under 95% appearing once. This specimen was CD4+ T cells from peripheral blood mononuclear cells, taken in the second trimester of pregnancy. All receptors come from a female donor with multiple sclerosis, enrolled in a pregnancy study. Both conserved end residues are part of each CDR3. A D gene is named only where the DNA matches it firmly. Rows may omit the clone size; those that give it use once, few, many or a size class.

j_call v_call d_call clone_size cdr3_aa cdr3_nt
TRBJ2-3 TRBV19 - - CASGEDWSTDTQYF TGTGCCAGTGGAGAGGATTGGAGCACAGATACGCAGTATTTT
TRBJ1-1 TRBV5-1 - - CASSLVSTRESPGTEAFF TGCGCCAGCAGCCTAGTCAGTACCCGGGAGTCCCCGGGCACTGAAGCTTTCTTT
TRBJ1-5 TRBV6-1 TRBD1 - CASSTGTGQPQHF TGTGCCAGCAGTACAGGGACAGGTCAGCCCCAGCATTTT
TRBJ2-2 TRBV5-1 - - CASSSTANTGELFF TGCGCCAGCAGCTCTACAGCGAACACCGGGGAGCTGTTTTTT
TRBJ2-1 TRBV28 - - CASSTGHSGNEQFF TGTGCCAGCAGCACGGGCCATAGCGGAAATGAGCAGTTCTTC
TRBJ2-3 TRBV9 - - CASSVVGGTDTQYF TGTGCCAGCAGCGTAGTTGGAGGAACAGATACGCAGTATTTT
TRBJ1-3 TRBV7-9 TRBD1 - CASSGTGNRGNTIYF TGTGCCAGCAGCGGGACAGGTAACCGAGGAAACACCATATATTTT
TRBJ1-1 TRBV5-1 TRBD1 - CASSWDRNTEAFF TGCGCCAGCAGCTGGGACAGAAACACTGAAGCTTTCTTT
TRBJ2-3 TRBV19 TRBD2 - CASSTPGLAGGADTQYF TGTGCCAGTAGTACTCCGGGACTAGCGGGGGGAGCAGATACGCAGTATTTT
TRBJ2-1 TRBV28 TRBD1 - CASSLMTGLSYNEQFF TGTGCCAGCAGTTTGATGACAGGGCTATCCTACAATGAGCAGTTCTTC
TRBJ1-5 TRBV19 - - CASSIGRGIYSNQPQHF TGTGCCAGTAGTATTGGTAGGGGGATTTATAGCAATCAGCCCCAGCATTTT
TRBJ2-7 TRBV6-5 - - CASSYSRAFSYEQYF TGTGCCAGCAGTTACTCCAGGGCATTCTCCTACGAGCAGTACTTC
TRBJ1-5 TRBV19 - - CASSNRVGDQPQHF TGTGCCAGTAGTAACAGGGTTGGTGATCAGCCCCAGCATTTT
TRBJ2-5 TRBV5-1 TRBD2 - CASSSGTSGTWVETQYF TGCGCCAGCAGCTCCGGGACTAGCGGGACATGGGTAGAGACCCAGTACTTC
TRBJ1-1 TRBV5-5 - - CASSWSRQYTEAFF TGTGCCAGCAGCTGGAGCCGACAGTACACTGAAGCTTTCTTT
TRBJ1-2 TRBV19 TRBD1 - CASSIDRAYGYTF TGTGCCAGTAGTATCGACAGGGCCTATGGCTACACCTTC
TRBJ1-6 TRBV18 - few CASSPRARPSSYNSPLHF TGTGCCAGCTCACCACGGGCAAGGCCCAGCTCCTATAATTCACCCCTCCACTTT
TRBJ1-3 TRBV7-2 - - CASSPREWSGNTIYF TGTGCCAGCAGCCCCCGAGAATGGTCTGGAAACACCATATATTTT
TRBJ1-2 TRBV19 TRBD1 - CASSTGQVGDNYGYTF TGTGCCAGTAGTACCGGACAGGTGGGGGATAACTATGGCTACACCTTC
TRBJ1-4 TRBV5-8 TRBD1 - CASSSTGVGDEKLFF TGTGCCAGCAGCTCAACAGGGGTGGGGGATGAAAAACTGTTTTTT
TRBJ2-7 TRBV28 TRBD1 once CASSPLGQGGSEQYF TGTGCCAGCAGTCCATTGGGACAGGGTGGCAGCGAGCAGTACTTC
TRBJ1-2 TRBV19 - - CASSIVPGYSYGYTF TGTGCCAGTAGTATAGTTCCAGGGTACTCCTATGGCTACACCTTC
TRBJ2-3 TRBV29-1 - - CSVRRVTDTQYF TGCAGCGTTCGGAGGGTCACAGATACGCAGTATTTT
TRBJ1-3 TRBV30 - - CAWSVRTGPGNTIYF TGTGCCTGGAGTGTACGTACAGGGCCTGGAAACACCATATATTTT
TRBJ1-1 TRBV27 - - CASSSSNTEAFF TGTGCCAGCAGTTCGTCGAACACTGAAGCTTTCTTT
TRBJ2-7 TRBV19 TRBD2 - CASSISGSRNEQYF TGTGCCAGTAGTATTAGCGGGAGTCGTAACGAGCAGTACTTC
TRBJ1-2 TRBV2 - - CARQDSWDYGYTF TGTGCCCGCCAGGACAGTTGGGATTATGGCTACACCTTC
TRBJ1-2 TRBV7-2 TRBD1 - CASSPRTGMNYGYTF TGTGCCAGCAGCCCACGGACAGGAATGAACTATGGCTACACCTTC
TRBJ1-4 TRBV28 - - CASSLVQANEKLFF TGTGCCAGCAGTTTAGTACAGGCCAATGAAAAACTGTTTTTT